This is a list of T cell receptor beta chains from one sample in a study of blood T cell repertoires in COVID-19. The method was immunoSEQ multiplex PCR; TCRdb's version includes in-frame clones alone and lacks a portion of them. The data hold 95,000 to 150,000 clones, with around 80% observed a single time. The material sequenced was peripheral blood. These receptor sequences come from a man aged 55 to 70 with active or convalescent COVID-19. Each CDR3 is given with its conserved first and last residue. D genes are given only for firm matches. Size is omitted from some rows. Given values are once, few, many or a class for expanded clones.

d_call: NA
clone_size: NA
v_call: TRBV28
j_call: TRBJ2-5
cdr3_nt: TGTGCCAGCAGCTTACCCCGGGGGGCCCAAGAGACCCAGTACTTC
cdr3_aa: CASSLPRGAQETQYF

d_call: NA
clone_size: NA
v_call: TRBV6-1
j_call: TRBJ2-7
cdr3_nt: TGTGCCAGCAGTGAAGGCGATAACTACGAGCAGTACTTC
cdr3_aa: CASSEGDNYEQYF

d_call: TRBD2
clone_size: NA
v_call: TRBV20-1
j_call: TRBJ2-1
cdr3_nt: TGCAGTGCAAGTGGGCTAGCGGGGTCTAATAAGCAGTTCTTC
cdr3_aa: CSASGLAGSNKQFF

d_call: TRBD2
clone_size: NA
v_call: TRBV10-3
j_call: TRBJ2-7
cdr3_nt: TGTGCCATCAGTGAGTCCGGCGGGGGAAATCCGGGCGAGCAGTACTTC
cdr3_aa: CAISESGGGNPGEQYF

d_call: NA
clone_size: NA
v_call: TRBV27
j_call: TRBJ2-7
cdr3_nt: TGTGCCAGCAGTTCTTCAAAAAGAGCCGAGCAGTACTTC
cdr3_aa: CASSSSKRAEQYF

d_call: TRBD2
clone_size: NA
v_call: TRBV24-1
j_call: TRBJ2-5
cdr3_nt: TGTGCCAGAATGACTAGCGGCCTCCAAGAGACCCAGTACTTC
cdr3_aa: CARMTSGLQETQYF

d_call: NA
clone_size: few
v_call: TRBV7-2
j_call: TRBJ1-3
cdr3_nt: TGTGCCAGCAGCTTAGCCGGCTCTGGAAACACCATATATTTT
cdr3_aa: CASSLAGSGNTIYF

d_call: NA
clone_size: NA
v_call: TRBV28
j_call: TRBJ2-7
cdr3_nt: TGTGCCAGCAGTTGGACAGCGGCCTACGAGCAGTACTTC
cdr3_aa: CASSWTAAYEQYF

d_call: NA
clone_size: NA
v_call: TRBV5-5
j_call: TRBJ2-2
cdr3_nt: TGTGCCTGCAGCTTGGTGAGTCTAGCTATCGACGGGGAGCTGTTTTTT
cdr3_aa: CACSLVSLAIDGELFF

d_call: TRBD2
clone_size: NA
v_call: TRBV3-1/TRBV3-2
j_call: TRBJ2-2
cdr3_nt: TGTGCCAGCAGCCAAGATCTCGGGGGAGCGGGAGTTTCCGGGGAGCTGTTTTTT
cdr3_aa: CASSQDLGGAGVSGELFF

d_call: NA
clone_size: NA
v_call: TRBV6-2/TRBV6-3
j_call: TRBJ2-3
cdr3_nt: TGTGCCAGCAGCAACAGGGCTTTAGATACGCAGTATTTT
cdr3_aa: CASSNRALDTQYF

d_call: TRBD1
clone_size: NA
v_call: TRBV7-9
j_call: TRBJ2-5
cdr3_nt: TGTGCCAGCAGCTTCCGGGACAGCCAAGAGACCCAGTACTTC
cdr3_aa: CASSFRDSQETQYF

d_call: NA
clone_size: NA
v_call: TRBV7-9
j_call: TRBJ2-4
cdr3_nt: TGTGCCAGCAGCACTAGTGGGGCCAAAAACATTCAGTACTTC
cdr3_aa: CASSTSGAKNIQYF

d_call: NA
clone_size: once
v_call: TRBV18
j_call: TRBJ1-1
cdr3_nt: TGTGCCAGCTCATCCACAGGCTCCGCTGAAGCTTTCTTT
cdr3_aa: CASSSTGSAEAFF

d_call: TRBD1
clone_size: once
v_call: TRBV7-8
j_call: TRBJ2-1
cdr3_nt: TGTGCCAGCAGCCACACCGGGACAGGAGTTTGGAATGAGCAGTTCTTC
cdr3_aa: CASSHTGTGVWNEQFF